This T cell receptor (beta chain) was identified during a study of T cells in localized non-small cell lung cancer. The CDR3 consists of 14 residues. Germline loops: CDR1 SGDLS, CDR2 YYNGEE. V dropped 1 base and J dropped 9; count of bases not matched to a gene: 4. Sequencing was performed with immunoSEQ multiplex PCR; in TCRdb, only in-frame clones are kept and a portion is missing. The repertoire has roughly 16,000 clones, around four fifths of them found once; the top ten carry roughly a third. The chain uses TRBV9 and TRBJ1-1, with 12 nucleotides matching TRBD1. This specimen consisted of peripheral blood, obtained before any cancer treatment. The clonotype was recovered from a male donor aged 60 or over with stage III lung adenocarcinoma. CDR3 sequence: CASSVSRDRGQAFF. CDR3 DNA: TGTGCCAGCAGCGTATCCCGGGACAGGGGGCAAGCTTTCTTT.